This is a list of T cell receptor beta chains from one sample in a study of OX40 agonist ivuxolimab in advanced cancers. Measured with immunoSEQ multiplex PCR; TCRdb has only the in-frame clones, and not every one. The table includes tens of thousands of clones, about 90% detected once. Source: CD4+ or CD8+ T cells sorted from blood, taken in a trial of the OX40 agonist ivuxolimab. These receptors were taken from an adult with an advanced solid tumor such as melanoma, head and neck, liver or kidney cancer. Each CDR3 is given with its conserved first and last residue. The order of the fields is D gene, clone size, J gene, V gene, CDR3 DNA, CDR3 protein. D genes are given only for firm matches. A row's size may be missing; if present it is once, few, many or a size class.

D: TRBD2
size: NA
J: TRBJ2-3
V: TRBV5-6
DNA: TGTGCCAGCAGCGACGGACTAGCGGGAGCCCCTCGGGTAGATACGCAGTATTTT
CDR3: CASSDGLAGAPRVDTQYF

D: NA
size: NA
J: TRBJ1-5
V: TRBV4-2
DNA: TGTGCCAGCAGCCAAACCCGGGCTACCAATCAGCCCCAGCATTTT
CDR3: CASSQTRATNQPQHF

D: NA
size: NA
J: TRBJ2-1
V: TRBV5-1
DNA: TGCGCCAGCAGCTTCAGGGATACCAATGAGCAGTTCTTC
CDR3: CASSFRDTNEQFF

D: TRBD1
size: NA
J: TRBJ1-5
V: TRBV10-3
DNA: TGTGCCATCAGTGAACCGACTTTTGGGCAGGGGGCGACTCAGCCCCAGCATTTT
CDR3: CAISEPTFGQGATQPQHF

D: NA
size: NA
J: TRBJ2-1
V: TRBV10-3
DNA: TGTGCCATCAGCTCAGGGTTTCATGAGCAGTTCTTC
CDR3: CAISSGFHEQFF

D: NA
size: once
J: TRBJ2-6
V: TRBV18
DNA: TGTGCCAGCTCACCAATCGAATCGCATCTCTGGGCCAACGTCCTGACTTTC
CDR3: CASSPIESHLWANVLTF

D: TRBD1
size: NA
J: TRBJ2-7
V: TRBV10-3
DNA: TGTGCCATCAACCCGGGACAGGGCCCCTACGAGCAGTACTTC
CDR3: CAINPGQGPYEQYF

D: NA
size: NA
J: TRBJ1-1
V: TRBV18
DNA: TGTGCCAGCTCACCAGACAGGAGCAGCACTGAAGCTTTCTTT
CDR3: CASSPDRSSTEAFF

D: TRBD1
size: NA
J: TRBJ2-1
V: TRBV19
DNA: TGTGCCAGTACCAAACCGGGACAGTCTTACAATGAGCAGTTCTTC
CDR3: CASTKPGQSYNEQFF

D: TRBD1
size: once
J: TRBJ2-7
V: TRBV10-1
DNA: TGCGCCAGCAGCGGACAGGGGCTCGAGCAGTACTTC
CDR3: CASSGQGLEQYF

D: TRBD1
size: few
J: TRBJ1-4
V: TRBV11-2
DNA: TGTGCCAGCAGGAAGACAGGGGGCGGCGAAAAACTGTTTTTT
CDR3: CASRKTGGGEKLFF

D: NA
size: few
J: TRBJ2-5
V: TRBV2
DNA: TGTGCCAGCAATGGGGGCCAGACCCAGTACTTC
CDR3: CASNGGQTQYF

D: NA
size: few
J: TRBJ1-2
V: TRBV6-6
DNA: TGTGCCAGCAGTTACGGGTACAGCAACTATGGCTACACCTTC
CDR3: CASSYGYSNYGYTF

D: NA
size: NA
J: TRBJ1-1
V: TRBV6-6
DNA: TGTGCCAGCAGTTACTTAATCGGGACCACGAACACTGAAGCTTTCTTT
CDR3: CASSYLIGTTNTEAFF

D: TRBD2
size: NA
J: TRBJ2-3
V: TRBV5-3
DNA: TGTGCCAGAAGTCGGTACAAAGCGGGAGGGGTCACAGATACGCAGTATTTT
CDR3: CARSRYKAGGVTDTQYF

D: NA
size: NA
J: TRBJ1-5
V: TRBV2
DNA: TGTGCCACCCCAAGAGCGAGCAATCAGCCCCAGCATTTT
CDR3: CATPRASNQPQHF

D: NA
size: NA
J: TRBJ1-1
V: TRBV19
DNA: TGTGCCAGTAGTTCCAGGGTGTACACTGAAGCTTTCTTT
CDR3: CASSSRVYTEAFF

D: NA
size: NA
J: TRBJ2-2
V: TRBV5-1
DNA: TGCGCCAGCAGCTCGAATTGGGCTGGGACCGGGGAGCTGTTTTTT
CDR3: CASSSNWAGTGELFF

D: NA
size: NA
J: TRBJ2-1
V: TRBV29-1
DNA: TGCAGCGCTGGGGGAGCCAACAATGAGCAGTTCTTC
CDR3: CSAGGANNEQFF

D: TRBD1
size: once
J: TRBJ2-7
V: TRBV11-1
DNA: TGTGCCAGCAGCCTAGAGACAGGGGCCTACGAGCAGTACTTC
CDR3: CASSLETGAYEQYF

D: NA
size: NA
J: TRBJ1-5
V: TRBV6-6
DNA: TGTGCCAGCAGTTACTCGGGACTCAGCAATCAGCCCCAGCATTTT
CDR3: CASSYSGLSNQPQHF

D: NA
size: once
J: TRBJ2-7
V: TRBV10-3
DNA: TGTGCCATCAGGACGGACCTTCCATACGAGCAGTACTTC
CDR3: CAIRTDLPYEQYF

D: NA
size: NA
J: TRBJ2-3
V: TRBV28
DNA: TGTGCCAGCAGTCACACAGATACGCAGTATTTT
CDR3: CASSHTDTQYF

D: NA
size: NA
J: TRBJ1-2
V: TRBV2
DNA: TGTGCCAGCAGTGAACAGTTCTATGGCTACACCTTC
CDR3: CASSEQFYGYTF

D: TRBD2
size: NA
J: TRBJ2-1
V: TRBV7-9
DNA: TGTGCCAGCAGCAGTCAGCGGGAGAGATATGAGCAGTTCTTC
CDR3: CASSSQRERYEQFF

D: TRBD2
size: NA
J: TRBJ2-2
V: TRBV9
DNA: TGTGCCAGCAGCGTGGGACTAGCGGGAGTGGTCGGGGAGCTGTTTTTT
CDR3: CASSVGLAGVVGELFF

D: NA
size: NA
J: TRBJ1-5
V: TRBV7-8
DNA: TGTGCCAGCAGCTTAGGGGGGACCCGAAATCAGCCCCAGCATTTT
CDR3: CASSLGGTRNQPQHF

D: NA
size: NA
J: TRBJ1-3
V: TRBV19
DNA: TGTGCCAGTAGTATAATTCTGAGCTCTGGAAACACCATATATTTT
CDR3: CASSIILSSGNTIYF

D: NA
size: NA
J: TRBJ2-7
V: TRBV7-9
DNA: TGTGCCAGCAGCTTAATGCTTTCCGGGATATCCTACGAGCAGTACTTC
CDR3: CASSLMLSGISYEQYF